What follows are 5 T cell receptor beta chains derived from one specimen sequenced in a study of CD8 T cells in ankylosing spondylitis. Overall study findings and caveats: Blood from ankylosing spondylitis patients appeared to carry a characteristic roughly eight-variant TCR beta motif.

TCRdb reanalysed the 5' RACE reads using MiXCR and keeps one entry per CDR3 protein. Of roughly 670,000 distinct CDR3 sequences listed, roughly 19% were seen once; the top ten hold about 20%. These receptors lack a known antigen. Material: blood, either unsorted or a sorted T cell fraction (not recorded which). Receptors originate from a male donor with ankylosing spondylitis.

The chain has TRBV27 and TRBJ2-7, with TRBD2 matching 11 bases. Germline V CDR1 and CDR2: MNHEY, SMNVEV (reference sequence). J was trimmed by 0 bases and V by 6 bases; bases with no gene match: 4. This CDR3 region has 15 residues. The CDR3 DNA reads TGTGCCAGCAGGCTGACTAGCGGGGCCTCCTACGAGCAGTACTTC. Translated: CASRLTSGASYEQYF.

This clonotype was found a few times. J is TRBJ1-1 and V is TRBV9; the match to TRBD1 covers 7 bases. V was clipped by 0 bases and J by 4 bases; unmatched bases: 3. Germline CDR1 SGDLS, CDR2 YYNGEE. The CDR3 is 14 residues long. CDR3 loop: CASSVGPGGTEAFF. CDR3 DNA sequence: TGTGCCAGCAGCGTAGGACCAGGGGGCACTGAAGCTTTCTTT. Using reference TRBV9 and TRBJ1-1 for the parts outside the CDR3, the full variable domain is DSGVTQTPKHLITATGQRVTLRCSPRSGDLSVYWYQQSLDQGLQFLIQYYNGEERAKGNILERFSAQQFPDLHSELNLSSLELGDSALYFCASSVGPGGTEAFFGQGTRLTVV.

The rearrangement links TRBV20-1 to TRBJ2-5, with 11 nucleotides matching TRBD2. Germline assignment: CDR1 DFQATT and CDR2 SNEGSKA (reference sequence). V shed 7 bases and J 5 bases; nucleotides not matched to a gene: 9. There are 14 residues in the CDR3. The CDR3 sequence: CSVTTSGSRETQYF. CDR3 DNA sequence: TGCAGTGTCACCACTAGCGGGAGTCGCGAGACCCAGTACTTC.

CDR3 region: CASSLAGDRTLKNIQYF. CDR3 bases: TGTGCCAGCAGCTTAGCGGGGGACAGGACCCTCAAAAACATTCAGTACTTC. The rearrangement links TRBV7-9 to TRBJ2-4; the match to TRBD1 covers 8 bases. The CDR3 sequence is 17 residues long. In germline, CDR1 is SEHNR, CDR2 FQNEAQ (reference sequence). V shed 0 bases and J 3 bases; nucleotides not matched to a gene: 7.

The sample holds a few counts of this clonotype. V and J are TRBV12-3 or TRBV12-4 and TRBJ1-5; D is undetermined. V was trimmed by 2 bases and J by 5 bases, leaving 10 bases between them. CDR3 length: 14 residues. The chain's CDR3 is CASSLNGPDQPQHF. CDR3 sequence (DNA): TGTGCCAGCAGTTTAAATGGACCGGATCAGCCCCAGCATTTT.